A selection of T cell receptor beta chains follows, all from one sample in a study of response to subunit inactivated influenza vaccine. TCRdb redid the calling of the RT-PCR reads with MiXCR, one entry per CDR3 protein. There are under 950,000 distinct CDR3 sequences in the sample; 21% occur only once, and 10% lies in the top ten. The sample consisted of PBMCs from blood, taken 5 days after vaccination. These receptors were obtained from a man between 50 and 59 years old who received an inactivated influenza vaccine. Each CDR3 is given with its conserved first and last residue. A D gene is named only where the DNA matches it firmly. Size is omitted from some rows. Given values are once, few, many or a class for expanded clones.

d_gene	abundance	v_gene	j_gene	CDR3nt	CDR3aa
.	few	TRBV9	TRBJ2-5	TGTGCCAGCAGCGTCTCAGCGAAAGAGACCCAGTACTTC	CASSVSAKETQYF
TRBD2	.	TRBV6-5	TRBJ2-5	TGTGCCAGCAGTGTACTAGCGGGGATAGAGACCCAGTACTTC	CASSVLAGIETQYF
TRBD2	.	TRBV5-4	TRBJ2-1	TGTGCCAGCAGCCGGGGACTAGCGCCCACAAATGAGCAGTTCTTC	CASSRGLAPTNEQFF
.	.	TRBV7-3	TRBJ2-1	TGTGCCAGCAGCTCGGTGATAGGCCTCAACAATGAGCAGTTCTTC	CASSSVIGLNNEQFF
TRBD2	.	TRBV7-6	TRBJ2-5	TGTGCCAGCAGTTCTAGTCTGACTAGCGGGTTCCAAGAGACCCAGTACTTC	CASSSSLTSGFQETQYF
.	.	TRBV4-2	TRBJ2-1	TGTGCCAGCAGCCTCGGGGGTTTCGGTTCCTACAATGAGCAGTTCTTC	CASSLGGFGSYNEQFF
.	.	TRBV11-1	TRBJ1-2	TGTGCCAGCAGGAGCCTATCACAGGACGGCTATGGCTACACCTTC	CASRSLSQDGYGYTF
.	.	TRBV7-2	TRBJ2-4	TGTGCCAGCAGCCGTCCGTGGGACACCGATAAAAACATTCAGTACTTC	CASSRPWDTDKNIQYF
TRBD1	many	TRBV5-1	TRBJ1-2	TGCGCCAGCAGCACGGACAGGAAGAACTATGGCTACACCTTC	CASSTDRKNYGYTF
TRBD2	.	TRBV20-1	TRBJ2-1	TGCAGTGCTAGAGGCCCAAGCGGGGTGGTTTACAATGAGCAGTTCTTC	CSARGPSGVVYNEQFF
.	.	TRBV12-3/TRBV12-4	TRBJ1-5	TGTGCCAGCAGTTTAGCCAGCATTCGAAATCAGCCCCAGCATTTT	CASSLASIRNQPQHF
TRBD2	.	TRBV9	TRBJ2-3	TGTGCCAGCAGCGTAGTAGCGGGAGCGGCAGATACGCAGTATTTT	CASSVVAGAADTQYF
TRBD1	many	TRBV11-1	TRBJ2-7	TGTGCCAGCAGCTCATACAGGGGACCCTACGAGCAGTACTTC	CASSSYRGPYEQYF
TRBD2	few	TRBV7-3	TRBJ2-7	TGTGCCAGCAGCTTACACAGCGGGAGCGAGCAGTACTTC	CASSLHSGSEQYF
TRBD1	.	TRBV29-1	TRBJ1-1	TGCAGCGTTAGGACAGGGTACATGAACACTGAAGCTTTCTTT	CSVRTGYMNTEAFF
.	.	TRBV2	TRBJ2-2	TGTGCCAGCACCAAATGGGGGAACACCGGGGAGCTGTTTTTT	CASTKWGNTGELFF
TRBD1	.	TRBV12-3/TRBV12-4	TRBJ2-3	TGTGCCAGCCTGCAGGGGGCTGCAGATACGCAGTATTTT	CASLQGAADTQYF
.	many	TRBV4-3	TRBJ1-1	TGCGCCAGCAGCCAAGATCGCATGGGCCCTGAAGCTTTCTTT	CASSQDRMGPEAFF
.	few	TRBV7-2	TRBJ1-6	TGTGCCAGCAGCGGGGGCTTGGATTCACCCCTCCACTTT	CASSGGLDSPLHF
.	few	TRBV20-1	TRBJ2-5	TGCAGTGCTAGGACACGGCAGGGACAAGAGACCCAGTACTTC	CSARTRQGQETQYF
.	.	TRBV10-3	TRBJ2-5	TGTGCCATCAGCGTCAGTCCCCAGACCCAGTACTTC	CAISVSPQTQYF
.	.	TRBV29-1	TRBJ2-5	TGCAGCGTTTTAGAACACGGCCGGGAGACCCAGTACTTC	CSVLEHGRETQYF
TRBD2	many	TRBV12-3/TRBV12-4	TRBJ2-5	TGTGCCAGCAGCTTTAGCGGGGGGGCGGAGACCCAGTACTTC	CASSFSGGAETQYF
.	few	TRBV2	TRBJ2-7	TGTGCCAGCAGTTACGTCTACGAGCAGTACTTC	CASSYVYEQYF
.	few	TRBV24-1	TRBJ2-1	TGTGCCACCAGGGACCCCGGAGGCAATGAGCAGTTCTTC	CATRDPGGNEQFF
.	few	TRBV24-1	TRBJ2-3	TGTGCCACCAGTGATTTTCGGGCAGGGGTTACAGATACGCAGTATTTT	CATSDFRAGVTDTQYF
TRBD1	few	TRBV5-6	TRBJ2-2	TGTGCCAGCAGCTACAGGGGAATGGGCACCGGGGAGCTGTTTTTT	CASSYRGMGTGELFF
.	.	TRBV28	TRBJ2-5	TGTGCCAGCAGCGACAGGAACCAAGAGACCCAGTACTTC	CASSDRNQETQYF
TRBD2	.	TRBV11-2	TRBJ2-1	TGTGCCAGCAGCTTAGTAACCGTAGCGGGTGGCTCCTACAATGAGCAGTTCTTC	CASSLVTVAGGSYNEQFF
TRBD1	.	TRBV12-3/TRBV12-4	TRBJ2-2	TGTGCCAGCAGTACGAGACAGGGGGGCACCGGGGAGCTGTTTTTT	CASSTRQGGTGELFF
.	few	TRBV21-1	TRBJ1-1	TGTGCCAGCCGGGGGAAAACTGAAGCTTTCTTT	CASRGKTEAFF
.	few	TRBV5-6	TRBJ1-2	TGTGCCAGCAGCTCCCTAGACAGGAGCTATGGCTACACCTTC	CASSSLDRSYGYTF
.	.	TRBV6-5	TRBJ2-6	TGTGCCAGCAGTTACGGCCGGGGGGCGTCAGGGGCCAACGTCCTGACTTTC	CASSYGRGASGANVLTF
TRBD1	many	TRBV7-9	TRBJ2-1	TGTGCCAGCAGCACTTGGACAGGGGGGGACAATGAGCAGTTCTTC	CASSTWTGGDNEQFF
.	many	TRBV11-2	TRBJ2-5	TGTGCCAGCAGCTTAGGGGGGCGCGGGACCCAGTACTTC	CASSLGGRGTQYF
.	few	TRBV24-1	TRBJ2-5	TGTGCCACCAGTGTCGCAGGGCTGGGCCAAGAGACCCAGTACTTC	CATSVAGLGQETQYF
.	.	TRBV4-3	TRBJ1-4	TGCGCCAGCACTCCGGGACTTGGGGAAAAACTGTTTTTT	CASTPGLGEKLFF
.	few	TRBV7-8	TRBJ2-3	TGTGCCAGCAGCTTAGTTCCCCGTAGCGGCACAGATACGCAGTATTTT	CASSLVPRSGTDTQYF
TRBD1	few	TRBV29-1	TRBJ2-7	TGCAGCGTTGGCGGGGACAGGGGCTACGAGCAGTACTTC	CSVGGDRGYEQYF
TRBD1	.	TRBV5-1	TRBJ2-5	TGCGCCAGCAGCGTTATGGGACAGAAAGAGACCCAGTACTTC	CASSVMGQKETQYF
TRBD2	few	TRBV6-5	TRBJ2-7	TGTGCCAGCAGTTACTACGGGGGGTCTTACGAGCAGTACTTC	CASSYYGGSYEQYF
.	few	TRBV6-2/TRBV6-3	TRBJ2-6	TGTGCCAGCAGGAGAGACACCTCTGGGGCCAACGTCCTGACTTTC	CASRRDTSGANVLTF
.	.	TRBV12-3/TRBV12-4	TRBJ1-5	TGTGCCAGCAGTTTGACACTCCGCAATCAGCCCCAGCATTTT	CASSLTLRNQPQHF